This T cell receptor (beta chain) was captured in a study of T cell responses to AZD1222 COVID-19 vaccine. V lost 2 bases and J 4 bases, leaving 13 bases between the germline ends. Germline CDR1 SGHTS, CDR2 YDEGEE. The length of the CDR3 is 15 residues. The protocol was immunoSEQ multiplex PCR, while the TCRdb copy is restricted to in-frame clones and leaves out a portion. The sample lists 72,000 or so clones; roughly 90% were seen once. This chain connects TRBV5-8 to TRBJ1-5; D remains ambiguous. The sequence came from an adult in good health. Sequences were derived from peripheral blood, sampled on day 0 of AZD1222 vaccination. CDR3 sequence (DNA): TGTGCCAGCAGCTTTTGGGATTCGGAAAATCAGCCCCAGCATTTT. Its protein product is CASSFWDSENQPQHF.